This T cell receptor beta chain was identified during a study of shared clonotypes between healthy human individuals. Germline lookup yields CDR1 MNHEY and CDR2 SMNVEV (reference sequence). CDR3 size: 16 residues. V gave up 4 bases and J gave up 14 bases, with 29 bases separating them. Repertoires were generated with immunoSEQ multiplex PCR, while TCRdb's copy carries only in-frame clones and drops some. Here the sample spans 1.4 million or so clones, 98% being singletons. Specimen: naive CD4+ T cells sorted from blood. Subset: CD45RA+ positively selected. This sequence originates from a man aged 25-45 years in good health. The chain couples TRBV27 to TRBJ1-2; tentatively, D is TRBD1 (5 bases). For the CDR3, the DNA is TGTGCCAGCAGTTCCTATCCCAGAGGTGGACCGGGGCGGTTGACCTTC. Encoded protein: CASSSYPRGGPGRLTF.